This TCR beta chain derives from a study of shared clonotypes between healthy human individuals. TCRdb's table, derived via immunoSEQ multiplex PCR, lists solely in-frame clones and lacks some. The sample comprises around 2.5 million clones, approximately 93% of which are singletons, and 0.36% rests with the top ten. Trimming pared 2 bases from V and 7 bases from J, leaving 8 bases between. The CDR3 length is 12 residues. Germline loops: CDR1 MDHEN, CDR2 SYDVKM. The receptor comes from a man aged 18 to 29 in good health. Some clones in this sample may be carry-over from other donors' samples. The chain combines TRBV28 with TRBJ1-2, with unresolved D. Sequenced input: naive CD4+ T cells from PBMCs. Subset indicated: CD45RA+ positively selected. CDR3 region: CASSLRKRGYTF. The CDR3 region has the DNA TGTGCCAGCAGTTTAAGGAAGCGTGGCTACACCTTC.